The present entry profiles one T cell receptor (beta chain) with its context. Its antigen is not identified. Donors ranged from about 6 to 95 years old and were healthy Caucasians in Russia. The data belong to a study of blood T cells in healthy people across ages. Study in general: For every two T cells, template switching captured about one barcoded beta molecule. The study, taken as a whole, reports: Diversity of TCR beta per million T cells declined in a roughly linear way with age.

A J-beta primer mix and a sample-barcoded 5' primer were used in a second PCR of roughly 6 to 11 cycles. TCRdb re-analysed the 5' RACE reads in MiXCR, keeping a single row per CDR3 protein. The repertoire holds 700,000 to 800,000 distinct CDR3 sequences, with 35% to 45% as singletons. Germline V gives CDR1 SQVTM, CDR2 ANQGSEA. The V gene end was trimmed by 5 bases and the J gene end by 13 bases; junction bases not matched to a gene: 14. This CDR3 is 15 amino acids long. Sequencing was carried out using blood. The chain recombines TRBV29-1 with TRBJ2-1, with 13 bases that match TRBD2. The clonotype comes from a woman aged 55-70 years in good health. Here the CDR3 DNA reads TGCAGCGTTTGGAGGACTAGCGGGAGAGGAGAGACCCAGTTCTTC. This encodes CSVWRTSGRGETQFF.